These 17 T cell receptor beta chains were all obtained from the same sample, sequenced in a study of blood T cell repertoires in COVID-19 (dated by TCRdb to the early 2020s). Library creation used the immunoSEQ multiplex PCR assay. Drawn from immuneACCESS, this table holds only the in-frame rearrangements with V and J called that TCRdb kept. Clones are partly lost; checked studies trace under half to an unresolved V gene and leave the rest unexplained. The sample data list 250,000 to 300,000 clones, and about nine tenths of these were observed just once. Around 12% of the sample belongs to the ten largest clones. Source material: peripheral blood. All receptors derive from a woman aged 30 to 39 with COVID-19, enrolled during active disease.

This clone occurred once. The chain uses TRBV4-1 and TRBJ1-4, with 7 bases lining up with TRBD1. The CDR3 runs 15 residues. V lost 4 bases to trimming and J lost 8 bases; unmatched junction nucleotides: 10. The germline gives CDR1 MGHRA, CDR2 YSYEKL. In DNA form, the CDR3 reads TGCGCCAGCAGCCCAGGGGGACTCCGAGACGAAAAACTGTTTTTT. Encoded protein: CASSPGGLRDEKLFF.

This clone was picked up a small number of times. The J gene is TRBJ2-2, the V gene TRBV3-1 (or the pseudogene TRBV3-2), with 7 bases identical to TRBD2. CDR1 LGHDT and CDR2 YNNKEL come from the germline V gene (reference sequence). V shed 4 bases, J shed 3 bases, and the junction held 5 bases outside the gene matches. The CDR3 runs 15 residues. In nucleotides, the CDR3 is TGTGCCAGCAGCCCGACCCGGGGGGACACCGGGGAGCTGTTTTTT. It codes for CASSPTRGDTGELFF.

This chain uses TRBV10-1 with TRBJ2-5, with 9 positions matching TRBD1. The V and J ends lost 2 bases and 4 bases, in that order; junction bases with no gene match: 2. The CDR3 is made up of 14 amino acids. Germline assignment: CDR1 WNHNN and CDR2 SYGVQD (reference sequence). The CDR3 nucleotides are TGCGCCAGCAGTGAGACAGGGGGCAGAGAGACCCAGTACTTC. This translates into CASSETGGRETQYF.

The chain combines TRBV30 with TRBJ1-5, with D hard to call. Trimming left V 5 bases short and J 3 bases short, with 11 bases between. This CDR3 comprises 13 residues. The germline gives CDR1 GTSNPN, CDR2 SVGIG (reference sequence). CDR3 DNA sequence: TGTGCCTGGCAAAGCGGGTACAATCAGCCCCAGCATTTT. Amino acids: CAWQSGYNQPQHF.

The chain couples TRBV29-1 to TRBJ2-7, with D tentatively TRBD1 (5 bases). Germline V gives CDR1 SQVTM, CDR2 ANQGSEA. The V and J ends lost 4 bases and 0 bases respectively, with 13 bases between them. The CDR3 covers 14 residues. CDR3 bases: TGCAGCGTTGTTCTAGGGGCGTCCTCCTACGAGCAGTACTTC. This translates into CSVVLGASSYEQYF.

The chain recombines TRBV1 with TRBJ2-5; the table's D call of TRBD1 was not tested on the DNA. TRBV1 is recorded as a pseudogene. This CDR3 region has 16 residues. The CDR3 DNA sequence: TGCACCAGCAGCCGCGATGGGGGCGGCAACCAAGAGACCCAGTACTTC. Amino acid sequence: CTSSRDGGGNQETQYF.

This rearrangement joins TRBV11-2 to TRBJ1-1; 7 bases agree with TRBD1. This CDR3 is built from 13 residues. V lost 7 bases to trimming and J lost 3 bases; unmatched junction nucleotides: 5. The V gene's germline CDR1 is SGHAT and CDR2 FQNNGV. The CDR3 region has the DNA TGTGCCAGCACCTCCACAGGGGACACTGAAGCTTTCTTT. Translating it yields CASTSTGDTEAFF.

J is TRBJ2-7 and V is TRBV7-8; D gene ambiguous. This CDR3 has 14 residues. Germline loops: CDR1 SGHVS, CDR2 FQNEAQ. Trimming shortened V by 3 bases and J by 4 bases, and 13 bases separated the two germline ends. CDR3 sequence reads: CASSFKSRNYEQYF. The CDR3 DNA is TGTGCCAGCAGCTTTAAGTCCAGGAATTACGAGCAGTACTTC.

V gene TRBV6-2 or TRBV6-3 combines with J gene TRBJ2-1, with 9 positions matching TRBD1. CDR1 is MNHEY and CDR2 is SVGEGT in the germline V gene. Losses at the gene ends were 6 bases for V and 8 bases for J; bases not matched to a gene: 14. The CDR3 covers 16 residues. The CDR3 DNA reads as TGTGCCAGCAGCACACCCCGGGACAGGGCTATGCATGAGCAGTTCTTC. It codes for CASSTPRDRAMHEQFF.

The rearrangement uses TRBV19 and TRBJ1-1; no clear D. CDR3 length: 12 residues. V lost 4 bases, J lost 5 bases, and 8 bases lay in between. CDR1 is LNHDA, CDR2 SQIVND, per germline (reference sequence). CDR3 nucleotide sequence: TGTGCCAGTAGTAATGCGGTGACTGAAGCTTTCTTT. Encoded protein: CASSNAVTEAFF.

The chain combines TRBV7-2 with TRBJ2-7; D unresolved. Trimming left V 3 bases short and J 3 bases short, with 9 bases between. Germline V gene data show CDR1 as SGHTA and CDR2 as FQGNSA. CDR3 length: 13 residues. The CDR3 sequence: CASSFAAGYEQYF. CDR3 nucleotides: TGTGCCAGCAGCTTTGCTGCCGGCTACGAGCAGTACTTC.

The rearrangement links TRBV6-6 to TRBJ1-6, with 7 positions matching TRBD1. The V gene's germline CDR1 is MNHNY and CDR2 SVGAGI (reference sequence). Germline trimming cut 0 bases from V and 6 bases from J; bases unmatched to any gene: 5. The CDR3 loop spans 16 amino acids. CDR3 sequence reads: CASSYSPTGANSPLHF. As DNA, the CDR3 is TGTGCCAGCAGTTACTCCCCTACAGGGGCTAATTCACCCCTCCACTTT.

This chain links TRBV24-1 with TRBJ2-7; 7 nucleotides line up with TRBD1. Germline trimming cut 4 bases from V and 5 bases from J; bases unmatched to any gene: 10. In germline, CDR1 is KGHDR, CDR2 SFDVKD. The CDR3 runs 15 residues. The CDR3 protein is CATSEGGSPHHEQYF. The DNA of the CDR3 is TGTGCCACCAGTGAAGGGGGCTCACCACACCACGAGCAGTACTTC.

The genes are TRBV21-1 and TRBJ1-1; the table names TRBD1, a call not compared with the DNA. TRBV21-1 is a documented pseudogene. This CDR3 is 17 amino acids long. CDR3 DNA: TGTGCCAGCAGCAAAGGAGGCCTGGACATCCGGAACACTGAAGCTTTCTTT. Translating it yields CASSKGGLDIRNTEAFF.

This rearrangement joins TRBV9 to TRBJ1-3; 9 positions agree with TRBD1. The CDR3 has 15 residues. The germline CDR1 and CDR2 sequences are SGDLS and YYNGEE. The V gene end was trimmed by 5 bases and the J gene end by 6 bases; junction bases not matched to a gene: 9. The CDR3 DNA is TGTGCCAGCAGACCTCCGGGACAGGGTAAAAACACCATATATTTT. This encodes CASRPPGQGKNTIYF.

The chain uses TRBV5-1 and TRBJ2-7; D remains unclear. The CDR3 extends over 12 amino acids. Trimming stripped 3 bases from V and 2 bases from J, with 6 bases between. CDR1 and CDR2 (germline): SGHRS, YFSETQ. The chain's CDR3 is CASSYYPYEQYF. In nucleotides, the CDR3 is TGCGCCAGCAGCTACTACCCCTACGAGCAGTACTTC.

The CDR3 bases are TGTGCCAGCACCCTGACAGGACTGAATCCCTTTGAAGCTTTCTTT. Protein product: CASTLTGLNPFEAFF. V gene TRBV6-5 combines with J gene TRBJ1-1; TRBD1 is a possible D gene (6 bases). Germline lookup yields CDR1 MNHEY and CDR2 SVGAGI. There are 15 residues in the CDR3. Trimming shortened V by 7 bases and J by 7 bases, and 22 bases separated the two germline ends.